This T cell receptor (beta chain) was obtained from a study of T cells in Graves' hyperthyroidism and ophthalmopathy. At the level of the study: Peripheral blood samples were taken at initial diagnosis, prior to any treatment.

Notes on the study in general: In validation, the model predicted ophthalmopathy. These predictions came a median roughly 6.5 months before onset.

Looked up from germline, CDR1 is DFQATT and CDR2 is SNEGSKA (reference sequence). The V gene end was trimmed by 0 bases and the J gene end by 4 bases; junction bases not matched to a gene: 13. This CDR3 is built from 17 residues. TCR beta CDR3 regions were amplified from RNA. The study used the HTBI primer set for a first-round RT-PCR of the TCR CDR3. TCRdb redid the calling of the multiplex PCR reads with MiXCR, one entry per CDR3 protein. Of hundreds of thousands of distinct CDR3 sequences listed, around 16% are singletons. This clonotype has at least ten counts. Its antigen is currently unknown. Criteria for exclusion of patients were uncontrolled infection, other autoimmune disease, pregnancy or lactation. In making diagnoses, clinical symptoms, serum thyroxine and TRAb, thyroid ultrasound and orbital computed tomography were all used.

The V gene is TRBV20-1, the J gene TRBJ1-1, with 8 bases that match TRBD1. Material: blood. The receptor comes from a woman aged 40 to 49 with Graves' ophthalmopathy. The CDR3 reads CSARDSLRQGLGTEAFF. The CDR3 coding sequence is TGCAGTGCTAGAGATTCCCTCAGACAGGGGCTGGGCACTGAAGCTTTCTTT.